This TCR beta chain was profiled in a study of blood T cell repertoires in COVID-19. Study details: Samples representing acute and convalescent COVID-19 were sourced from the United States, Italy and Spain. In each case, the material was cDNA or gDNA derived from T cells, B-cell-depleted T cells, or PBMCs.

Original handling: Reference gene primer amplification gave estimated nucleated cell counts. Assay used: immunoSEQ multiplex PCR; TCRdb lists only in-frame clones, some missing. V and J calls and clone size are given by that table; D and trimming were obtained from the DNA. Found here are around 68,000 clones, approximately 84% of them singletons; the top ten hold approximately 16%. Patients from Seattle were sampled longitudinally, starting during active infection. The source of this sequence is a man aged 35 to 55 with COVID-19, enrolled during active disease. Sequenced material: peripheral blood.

The CDR3 spells CASSLNSGGGSTDTQYF. CDR3 nucleotides: TGTGCCAGCAGCTTAAACAGCGGGGGAGGAAGCACAGATACGCAGTATTTT. The V and J genes are TRBV5-6 and TRBJ2-3, with 8 bases lining up with TRBD2. Unmatched junction bases numbered 8, after V lost 2 bases and J lost 0 bases. The CDR3 length is 17 residues. The germline V gene encodes CDR1 SGHDT and CDR2 YYEEEE.